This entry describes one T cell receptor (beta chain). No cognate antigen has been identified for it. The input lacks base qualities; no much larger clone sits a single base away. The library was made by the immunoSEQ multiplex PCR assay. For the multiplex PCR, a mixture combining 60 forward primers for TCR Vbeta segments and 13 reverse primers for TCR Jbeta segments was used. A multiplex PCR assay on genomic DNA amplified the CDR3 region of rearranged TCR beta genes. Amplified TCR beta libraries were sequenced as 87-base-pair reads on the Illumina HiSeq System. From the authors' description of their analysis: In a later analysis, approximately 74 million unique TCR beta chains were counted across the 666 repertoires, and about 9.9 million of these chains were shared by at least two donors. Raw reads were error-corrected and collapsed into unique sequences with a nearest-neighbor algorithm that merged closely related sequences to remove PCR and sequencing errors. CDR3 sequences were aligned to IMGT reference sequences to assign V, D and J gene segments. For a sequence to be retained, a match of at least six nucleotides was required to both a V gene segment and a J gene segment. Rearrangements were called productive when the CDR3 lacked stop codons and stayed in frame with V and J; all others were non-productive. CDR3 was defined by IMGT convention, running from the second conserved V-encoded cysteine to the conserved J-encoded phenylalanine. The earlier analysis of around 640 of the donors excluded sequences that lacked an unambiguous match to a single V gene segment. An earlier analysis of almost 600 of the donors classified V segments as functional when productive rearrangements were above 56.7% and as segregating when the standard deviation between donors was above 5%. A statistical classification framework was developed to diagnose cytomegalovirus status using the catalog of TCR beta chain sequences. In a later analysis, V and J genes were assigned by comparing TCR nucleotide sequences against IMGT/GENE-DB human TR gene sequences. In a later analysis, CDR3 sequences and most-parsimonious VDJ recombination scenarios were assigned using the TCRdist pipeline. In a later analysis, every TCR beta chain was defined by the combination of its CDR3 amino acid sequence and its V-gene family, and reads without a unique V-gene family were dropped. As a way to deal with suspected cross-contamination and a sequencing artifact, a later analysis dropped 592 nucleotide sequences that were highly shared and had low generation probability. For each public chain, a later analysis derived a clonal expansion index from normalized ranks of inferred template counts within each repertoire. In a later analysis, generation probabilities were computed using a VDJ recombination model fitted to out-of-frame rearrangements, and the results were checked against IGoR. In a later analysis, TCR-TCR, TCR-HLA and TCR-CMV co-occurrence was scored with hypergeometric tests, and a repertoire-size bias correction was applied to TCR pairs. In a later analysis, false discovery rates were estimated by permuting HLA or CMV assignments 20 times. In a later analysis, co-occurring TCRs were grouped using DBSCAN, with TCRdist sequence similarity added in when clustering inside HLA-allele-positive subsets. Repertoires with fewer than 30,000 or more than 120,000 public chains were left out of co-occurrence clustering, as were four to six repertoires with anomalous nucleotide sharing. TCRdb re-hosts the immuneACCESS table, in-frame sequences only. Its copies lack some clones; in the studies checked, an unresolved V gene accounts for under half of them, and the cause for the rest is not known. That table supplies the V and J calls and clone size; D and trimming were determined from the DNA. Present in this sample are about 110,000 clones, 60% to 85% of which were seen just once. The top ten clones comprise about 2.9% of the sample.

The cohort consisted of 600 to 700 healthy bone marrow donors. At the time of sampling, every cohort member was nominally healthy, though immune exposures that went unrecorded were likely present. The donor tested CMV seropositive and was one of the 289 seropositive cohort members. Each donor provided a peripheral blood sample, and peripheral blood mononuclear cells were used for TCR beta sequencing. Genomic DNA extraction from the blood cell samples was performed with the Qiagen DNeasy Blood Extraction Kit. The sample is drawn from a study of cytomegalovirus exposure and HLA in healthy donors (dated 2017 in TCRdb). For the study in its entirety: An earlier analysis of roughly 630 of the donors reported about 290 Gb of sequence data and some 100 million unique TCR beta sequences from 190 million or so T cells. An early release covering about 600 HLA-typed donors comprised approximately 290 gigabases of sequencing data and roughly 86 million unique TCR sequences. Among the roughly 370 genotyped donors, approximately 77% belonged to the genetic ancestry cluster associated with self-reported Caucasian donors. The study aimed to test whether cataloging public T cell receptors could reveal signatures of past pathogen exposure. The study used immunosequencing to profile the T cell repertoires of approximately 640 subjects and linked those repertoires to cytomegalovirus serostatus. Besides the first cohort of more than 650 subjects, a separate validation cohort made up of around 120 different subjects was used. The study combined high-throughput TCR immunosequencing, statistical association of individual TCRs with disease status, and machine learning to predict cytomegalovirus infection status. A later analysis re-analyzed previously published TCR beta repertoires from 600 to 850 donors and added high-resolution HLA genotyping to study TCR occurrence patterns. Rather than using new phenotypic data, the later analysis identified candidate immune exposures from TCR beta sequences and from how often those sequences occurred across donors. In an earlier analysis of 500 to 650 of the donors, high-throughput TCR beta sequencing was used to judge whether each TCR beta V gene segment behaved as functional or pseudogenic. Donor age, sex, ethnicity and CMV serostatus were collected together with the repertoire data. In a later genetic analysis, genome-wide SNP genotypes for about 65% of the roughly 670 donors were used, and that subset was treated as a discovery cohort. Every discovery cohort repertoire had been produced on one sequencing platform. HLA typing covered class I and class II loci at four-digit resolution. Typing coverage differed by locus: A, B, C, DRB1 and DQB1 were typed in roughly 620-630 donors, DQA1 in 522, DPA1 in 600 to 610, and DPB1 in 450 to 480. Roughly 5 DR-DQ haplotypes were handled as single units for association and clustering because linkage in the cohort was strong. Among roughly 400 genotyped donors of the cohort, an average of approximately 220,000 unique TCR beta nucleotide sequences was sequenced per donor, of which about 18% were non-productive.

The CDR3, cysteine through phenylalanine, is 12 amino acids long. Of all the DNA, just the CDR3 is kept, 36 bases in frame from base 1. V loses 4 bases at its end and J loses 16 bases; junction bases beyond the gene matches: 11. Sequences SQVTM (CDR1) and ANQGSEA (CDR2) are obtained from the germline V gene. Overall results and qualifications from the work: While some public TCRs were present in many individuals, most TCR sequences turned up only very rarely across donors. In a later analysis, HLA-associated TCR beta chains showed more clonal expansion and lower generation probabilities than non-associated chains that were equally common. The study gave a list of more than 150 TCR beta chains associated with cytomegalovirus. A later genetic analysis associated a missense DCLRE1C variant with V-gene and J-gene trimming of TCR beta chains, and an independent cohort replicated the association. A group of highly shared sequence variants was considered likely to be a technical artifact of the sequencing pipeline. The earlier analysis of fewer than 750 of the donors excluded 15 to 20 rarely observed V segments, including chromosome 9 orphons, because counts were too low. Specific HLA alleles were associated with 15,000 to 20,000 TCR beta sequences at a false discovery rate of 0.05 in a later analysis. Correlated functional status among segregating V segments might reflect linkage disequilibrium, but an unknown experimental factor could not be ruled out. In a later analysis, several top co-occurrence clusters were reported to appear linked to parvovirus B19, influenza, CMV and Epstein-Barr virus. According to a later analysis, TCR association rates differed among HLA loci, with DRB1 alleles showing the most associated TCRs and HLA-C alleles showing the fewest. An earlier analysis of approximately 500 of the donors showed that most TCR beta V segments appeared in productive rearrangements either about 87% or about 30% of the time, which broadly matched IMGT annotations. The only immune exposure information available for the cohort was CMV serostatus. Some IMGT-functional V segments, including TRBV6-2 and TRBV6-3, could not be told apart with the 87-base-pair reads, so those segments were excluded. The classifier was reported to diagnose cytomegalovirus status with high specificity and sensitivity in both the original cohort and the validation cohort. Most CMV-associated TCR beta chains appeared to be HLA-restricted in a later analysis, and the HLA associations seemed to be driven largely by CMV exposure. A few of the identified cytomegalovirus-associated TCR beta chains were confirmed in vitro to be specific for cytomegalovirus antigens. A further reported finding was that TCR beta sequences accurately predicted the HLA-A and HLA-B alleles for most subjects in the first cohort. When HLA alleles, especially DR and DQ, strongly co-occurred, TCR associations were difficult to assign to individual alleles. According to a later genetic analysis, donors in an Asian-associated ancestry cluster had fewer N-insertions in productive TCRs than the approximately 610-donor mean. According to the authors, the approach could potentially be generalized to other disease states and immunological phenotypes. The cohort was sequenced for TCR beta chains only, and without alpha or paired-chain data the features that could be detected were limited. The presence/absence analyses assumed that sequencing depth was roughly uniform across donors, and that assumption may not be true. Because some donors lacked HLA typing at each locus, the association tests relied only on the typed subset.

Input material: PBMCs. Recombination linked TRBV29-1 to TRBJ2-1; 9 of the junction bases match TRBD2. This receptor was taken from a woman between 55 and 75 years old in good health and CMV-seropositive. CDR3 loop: CSVVRLAGVYFF. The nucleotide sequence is TGCAGCGTTGTCCGATTAGCGGGAGTTTACTTCTTC.